A single sample gave rise to the 8 T cell receptor beta chains below, sequenced in a study of blood T cells in healthy people across ages. Together with a sample-barcoded 5' primer, a J-beta primer mix was included in a second PCR lasting about 7 to 12 cycles. MiXCR, applied by TCRdb to the 5' RACE reads, yields one record per CDR3 protein. The sample has hundreds of thousands of distinct CDR3 sequences, about three fifths seen once; the top ten hold 20% to 25%. The sample comprised blood. These receptors all stem from a man aged 25 to 45 in good health.

The chain employs TRBV4-1 and TRBJ2-5; 9 bases align to TRBD1. CDR3 length: 16 amino acids. V lost 2 bases, J lost 5 bases, and 9 bases stayed unmatched. CDR1 is MGHRA, CDR2 YSYEKL, per germline. The CDR3 loop reads CASSQSGNGQGETQYF. The CDR3 DNA sequence: TGCGCCAGCAGCCAATCGGGTAATGGACAGGGGGAGACCCAGTACTTC.

V is TRBV20-1 and J is TRBJ2-3, with D unclear. V lost 6 bases, J lost 6 bases, and 7 bases lay in between. There are 10 residues in the CDR3. CDR1 and CDR2 from the germline V gene are DFQATT and SNEGSKA (reference sequence). In DNA, the CDR3 is TGCAGTGCCCTGTGGGATACGCAGTATTTT. Its protein product is CSALWDTQYF.

In its sample, this clonotype was seen a few times. This chain links TRBV9 with TRBJ2-1; D gene unclear. CDR1 and CDR2 from the germline V gene are SGDLS and YYNGEE. There are 12 residues in the CDR3. V was cut by 6 bases and J by 8 bases, with 12 bases left in between. The chain's CDR3 is CASTRSEDEQFF. Here the CDR3 DNA reads TGTGCCAGCACCCGTTCAGAGGATGAGCAGTTCTTC.

The chain is built from TRBV10-3 and TRBJ2-5; no definite D call. Judging by the DNA end, TRBJ2-7 fits better; the J call may be wrong. This CDR3 spans 14 amino acids. The germline V gene has CDR1 ENHRY and CDR2 SYGVKD. In DNA form, the CDR3 reads TGTGCCATCAACGATGCATTACAACCCTACGAGCAGTACTTC. Translated, it gives CAINDALQPYEQYF.

The rearrangement joins TRBV25-1 to TRBJ2-1; 10 bases map to TRBD2. This CDR3 region has 14 residues. V was pared by 9 bases and J by 6 bases, with 8 bases of the junction left unmatched. Germline-derived CDR1 and CDR2 are MGHDK and SYGVNS. The CDR3 sequence is CARNLSGGCNEQFF. In DNA, the CDR3 is TGTGCCAGGAACCTTAGCGGGGGGTGCAATGAGCAGTTCTTC.

V is TRBV4-3 and J is TRBJ2-7; D uncertain. Germline-derived CDR1 and CDR2 are LGHNA and YSLEER. The ends were cut back, 0 bases at V and 3 bases at J, with 15 bases in the middle. The CDR3 is made up of 16 amino acids. The CDR3 coding sequence is TGCGCCAGCAGCCAAGAAGTGGGCCCCCCCTACTACGAGCAGTACTTC. This translates into CASSQEVGPPYYEQYF.

The chain links TRBV5-1 to TRBJ2-5; TRBD1 is a possible D gene (6 bases). The CDR3 has 14 residues. Trimming cost V 1 base and J 5 bases, with 12 bases left between them. Germline V gene lookup returns CDR1 SGHRS and CDR2 YFSETQ. The CDR3 nucleotides read TGCGCCAGCAGCTTGCAGGGGATGAGCGAGACCCAGTACTTC. It specifies CASSLQGMSETQYF.

V usage is TRBV6-1 and J usage is TRBJ2-5; perhaps TRBD1 as D (6 bases). CDR1 is MNHNS, CDR2 SASEGT, per germline. V was shortened by 3 bases and J by 11 bases, with 19 bases between the two germline ends. This CDR3 region has 14 residues. CDR3 in amino acids: CASSEDFDRIRQYF. DNA of the CDR3: TGTGCCAGCAGTGAGGACTTCGACAGGATTCGGCAGTACTTC.